Below, one T cell receptor (beta chain) is given with its context. Sequenced by immunoSEQ multiplex PCR; TCRdb stores in-frame clones only, minus some. This table holds 70,000 to 90,000 clones, over 70% found once. The J segment lost 8 bases and the V segment lost 1 base, leaving 17 bases of the junction unmatched. Germline CDR1 MDHEN, CDR2 SYDVKM. CDR3 length: 18 amino acids. The data originate from a study of blood T cell repertoires in COVID-19. The sequenced sample was peripheral blood. The sequence was collected from a human donor in a cohort sampled during active COVID-19. The chain links TRBV28 to TRBJ1-2; 9 bases align to TRBD1. The CDR3 nucleotides read TGTGCCAGCAGTTTATCGGGGACAGGGTATGGGGTCTTTCAAGGCTACACCTTC. As protein: CASSLSGTGYGVFQGYTF.